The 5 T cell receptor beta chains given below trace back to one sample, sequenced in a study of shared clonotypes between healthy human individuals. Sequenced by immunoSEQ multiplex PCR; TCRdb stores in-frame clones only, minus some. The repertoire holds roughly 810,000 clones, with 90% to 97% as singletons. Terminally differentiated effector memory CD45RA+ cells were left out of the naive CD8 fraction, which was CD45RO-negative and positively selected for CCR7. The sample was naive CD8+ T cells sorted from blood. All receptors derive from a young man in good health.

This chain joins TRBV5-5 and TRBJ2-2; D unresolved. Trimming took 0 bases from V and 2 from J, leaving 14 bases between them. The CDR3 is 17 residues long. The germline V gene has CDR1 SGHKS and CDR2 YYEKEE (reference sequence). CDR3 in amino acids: CASSLAIRILNTGELFF. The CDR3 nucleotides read TGTGCCAGCAGCTTGGCCATTCGCATCCTTAACACCGGGGAGCTGTTTTTT.

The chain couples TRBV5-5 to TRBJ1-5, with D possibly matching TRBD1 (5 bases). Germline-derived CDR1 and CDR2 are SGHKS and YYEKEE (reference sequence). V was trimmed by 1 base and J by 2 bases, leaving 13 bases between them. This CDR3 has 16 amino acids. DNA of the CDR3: TGTGCCAGCAGCTTGTGGGGCGCTAGGGGCAATCAGCCCCAGCATTTT. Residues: CASSLWGARGNQPQHF. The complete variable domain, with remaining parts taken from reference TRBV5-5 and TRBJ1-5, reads DAGVTQSPTHLIKTRGQQVTLRCSPISGHKSVSWYQQVLGQGPQFIFQYYEKEERGRGNFPDRFSARQFPNYSSELNVNALLLGDSALYLCASSLWGARGNQPQHFGDGTRLSIL.

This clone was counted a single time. The CDR3 loop is CASSLTGLGVDYEQYF. As DNA, the CDR3 is TGTGCCAGCAGCTTAACAGGGTTGGGGGTGGACTACGAGCAGTACTTC. The genes are TRBV5-4 and TRBJ2-7; possibly TRBD1 for D (6 bases). Trimming took off 2 bases at V and 3 bases at J, with 18 bases between the two ends. The CDR3 is 16 residues long. Per germline, CDR1 SGHNT and CDR2 YYREEE (reference sequence).

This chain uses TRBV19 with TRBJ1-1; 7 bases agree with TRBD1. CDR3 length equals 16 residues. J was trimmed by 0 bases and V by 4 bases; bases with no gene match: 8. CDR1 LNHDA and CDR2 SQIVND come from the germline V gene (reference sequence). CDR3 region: CASSTLAGTVNTEAFF. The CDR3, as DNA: TGTGCCAGTAGTACCCTAGCCGGGACAGTGAACACTGAAGCTTTCTTT.

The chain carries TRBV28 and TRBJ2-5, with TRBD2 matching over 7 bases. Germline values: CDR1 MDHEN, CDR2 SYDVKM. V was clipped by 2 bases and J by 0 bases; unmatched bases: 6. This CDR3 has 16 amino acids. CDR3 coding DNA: TGTGCCAGCAGTTTAGCTAGCGGAGCCTACCAAGAGACCCAGTACTTC. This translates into CASSLASGAYQETQYF.